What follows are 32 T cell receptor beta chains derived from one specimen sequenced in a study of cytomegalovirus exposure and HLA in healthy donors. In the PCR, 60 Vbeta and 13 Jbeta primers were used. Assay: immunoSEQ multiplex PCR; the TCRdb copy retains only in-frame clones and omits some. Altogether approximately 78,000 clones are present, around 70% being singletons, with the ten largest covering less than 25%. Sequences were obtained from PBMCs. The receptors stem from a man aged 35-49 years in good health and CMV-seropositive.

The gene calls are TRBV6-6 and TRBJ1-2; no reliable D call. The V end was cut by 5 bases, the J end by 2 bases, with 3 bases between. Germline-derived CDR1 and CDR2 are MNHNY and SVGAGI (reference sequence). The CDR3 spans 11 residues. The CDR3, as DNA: TGTGCCAGCAGTGAGAACTATGGCTACACCTTC. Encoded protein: CASSENYGYTF.

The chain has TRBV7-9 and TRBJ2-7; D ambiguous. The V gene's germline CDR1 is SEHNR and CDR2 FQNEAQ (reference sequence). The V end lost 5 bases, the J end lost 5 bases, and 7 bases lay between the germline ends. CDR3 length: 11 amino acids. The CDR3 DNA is TGTGCCAGCAGCCCTGCTAACGAGCAGTACTTC. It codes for CASSPANEQYF.

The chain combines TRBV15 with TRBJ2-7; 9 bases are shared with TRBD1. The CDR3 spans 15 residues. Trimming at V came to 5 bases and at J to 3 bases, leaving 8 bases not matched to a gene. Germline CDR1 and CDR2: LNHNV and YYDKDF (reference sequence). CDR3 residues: CATSPGQGEVYEQYF. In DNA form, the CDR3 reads TGTGCCACCAGCCCGGGACAGGGAGAAGTCTACGAGCAGTACTTC.

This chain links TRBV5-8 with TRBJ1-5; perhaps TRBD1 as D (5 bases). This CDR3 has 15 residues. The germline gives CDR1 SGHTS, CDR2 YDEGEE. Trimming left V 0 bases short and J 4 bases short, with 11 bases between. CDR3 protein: CASSLGQGLNQPQHF. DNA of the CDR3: TGTGCCAGCAGCTTGGGTCAGGGCCTAAATCAGCCCCAGCATTTT.

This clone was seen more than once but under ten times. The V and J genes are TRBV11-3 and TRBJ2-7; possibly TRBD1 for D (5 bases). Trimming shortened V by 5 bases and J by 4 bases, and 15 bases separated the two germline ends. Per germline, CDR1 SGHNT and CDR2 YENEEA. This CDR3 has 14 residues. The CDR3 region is CASSVSGQGYEQYF. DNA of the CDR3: TGTGCCAGCAGCGTGTCGGGTCAGGGTTACGAGCAGTACTTC. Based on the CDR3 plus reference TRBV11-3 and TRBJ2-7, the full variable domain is EAGVVQSPRYKIIEKKQPVAFWCNPISGHNTLYWYLQNLGQGPELLIRYENEEAVDDSQLPKDRFSAERLKGVDSTLKIQPAELGDSAVYLCASSVSGQGYEQYFGPGTRLTVT.

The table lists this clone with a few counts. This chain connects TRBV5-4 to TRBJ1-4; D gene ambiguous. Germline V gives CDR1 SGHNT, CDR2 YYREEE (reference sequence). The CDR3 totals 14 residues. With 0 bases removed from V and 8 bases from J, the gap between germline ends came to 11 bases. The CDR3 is CASSLEAEGEKLFF. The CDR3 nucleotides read TGTGCCAGCAGCTTGGAGGCGGAGGGAGAAAAACTGTTTTTT.

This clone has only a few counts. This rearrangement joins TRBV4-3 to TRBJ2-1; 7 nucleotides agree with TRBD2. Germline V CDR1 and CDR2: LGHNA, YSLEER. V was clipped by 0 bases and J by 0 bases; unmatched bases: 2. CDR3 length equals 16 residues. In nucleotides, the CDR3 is TGCGCCAGCAGCCAAGAACCGGGGGGCTCCTACAATGAGCAGTTCTTC. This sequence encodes CASSQEPGGSYNEQFF.

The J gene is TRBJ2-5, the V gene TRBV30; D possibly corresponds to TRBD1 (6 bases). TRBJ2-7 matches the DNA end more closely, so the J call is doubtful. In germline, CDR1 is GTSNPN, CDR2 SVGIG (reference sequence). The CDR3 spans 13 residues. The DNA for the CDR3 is TGTGCCTGGAGAGTTGGGGGCTCGGGCGAGCAGTACTTC. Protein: CAWRVGGSGEQYF.

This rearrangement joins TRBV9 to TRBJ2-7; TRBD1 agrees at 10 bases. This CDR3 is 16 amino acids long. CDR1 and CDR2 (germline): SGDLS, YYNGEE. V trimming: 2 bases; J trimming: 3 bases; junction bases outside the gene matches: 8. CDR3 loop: CASSVSPGQGFYEQYF. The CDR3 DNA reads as TGTGCCAGCAGCGTGAGCCCGGGACAGGGGTTCTACGAGCAGTACTTC.

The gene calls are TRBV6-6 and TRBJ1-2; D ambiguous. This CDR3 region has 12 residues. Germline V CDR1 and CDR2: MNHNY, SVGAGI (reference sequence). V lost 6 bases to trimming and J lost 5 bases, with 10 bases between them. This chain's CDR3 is CASSPTLYGYTF. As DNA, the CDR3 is TGTGCCAGCAGCCCAACTCTTTATGGCTACACCTTC.

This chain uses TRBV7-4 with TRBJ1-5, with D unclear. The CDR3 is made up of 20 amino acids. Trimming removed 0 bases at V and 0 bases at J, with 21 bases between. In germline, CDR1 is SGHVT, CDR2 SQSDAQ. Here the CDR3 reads CASSLASISPSADSNQPQHF. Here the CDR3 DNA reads TGTGCCAGCAGCTTAGCCTCCATATCCCCCAGTGCTGATAGCAATCAGCCCCAGCATTTT.

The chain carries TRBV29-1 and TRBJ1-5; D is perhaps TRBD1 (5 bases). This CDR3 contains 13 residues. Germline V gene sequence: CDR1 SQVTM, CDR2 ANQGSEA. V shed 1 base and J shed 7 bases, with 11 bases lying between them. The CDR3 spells CSVEVGADQPQHF. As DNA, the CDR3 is TGCAGCGTTGAAGTAGGGGCGGACCAGCCCCAGCATTTT.

CDR3 coding DNA: TGCGCCAGCAGCCCCCTCGGAGCGGGGGGGCAGGACGAGCAGTACTTC. Translating gives CASSPLGAGGQDEQYF. The chain links TRBV5-1 to TRBJ2-7; 10 bases line up with TRBD2. CDR1 SGHRS and CDR2 YFSETQ come from the germline V gene. The CDR3 covers 16 residues. Trimming removed 4 bases from V and 5 bases from J; junction bases left unmatched: 12.

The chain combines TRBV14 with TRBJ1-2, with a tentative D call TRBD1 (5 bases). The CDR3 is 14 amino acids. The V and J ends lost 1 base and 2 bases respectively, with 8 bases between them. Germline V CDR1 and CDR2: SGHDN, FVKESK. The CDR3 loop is CASSQGGLNYGYTF. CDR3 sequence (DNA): TGTGCCAGCAGCCAAGGGGGCTTAAACTATGGCTACACCTTC.

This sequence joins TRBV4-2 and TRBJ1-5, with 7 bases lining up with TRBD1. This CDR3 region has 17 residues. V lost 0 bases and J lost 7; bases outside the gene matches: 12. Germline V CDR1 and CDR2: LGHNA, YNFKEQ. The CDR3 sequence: CASSQDGLAGGHQPQHF. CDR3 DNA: TGTGCCAGCAGCCAAGATGGTCTGGCAGGGGGGCACCAGCCCCAGCATTTT.

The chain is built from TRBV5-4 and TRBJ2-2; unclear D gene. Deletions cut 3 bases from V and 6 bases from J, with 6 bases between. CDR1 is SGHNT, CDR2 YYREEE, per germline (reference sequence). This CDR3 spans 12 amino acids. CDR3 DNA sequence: TGTGCCAGCAGCTCGGTGGCCGGGGAGCTGTTTTTT. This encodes CASSSVAGELFF.

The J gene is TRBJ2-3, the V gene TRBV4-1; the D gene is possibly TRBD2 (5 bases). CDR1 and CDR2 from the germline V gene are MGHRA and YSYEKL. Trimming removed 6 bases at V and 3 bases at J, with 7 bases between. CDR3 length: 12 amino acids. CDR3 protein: CASRDLTDTQYF. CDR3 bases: TGCGCCAGCAGGGACTTAACAGATACGCAGTATTTT.

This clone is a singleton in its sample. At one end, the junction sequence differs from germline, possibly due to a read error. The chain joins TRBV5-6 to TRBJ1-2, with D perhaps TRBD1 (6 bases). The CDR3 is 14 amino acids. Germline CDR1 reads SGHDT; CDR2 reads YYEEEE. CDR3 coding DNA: TGTGCCAGCACCTTGGAGGGGGGGTACTATGGCTACACCTTC. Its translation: CASTLEGGYYGYTF.

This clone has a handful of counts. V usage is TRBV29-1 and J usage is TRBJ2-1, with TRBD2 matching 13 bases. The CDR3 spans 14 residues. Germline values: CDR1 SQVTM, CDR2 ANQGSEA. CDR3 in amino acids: CAGGLAGDYNEQFF. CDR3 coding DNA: TGCGCAGGTGGACTAGCGGGGGATTACAATGAGCAGTTCTTC.

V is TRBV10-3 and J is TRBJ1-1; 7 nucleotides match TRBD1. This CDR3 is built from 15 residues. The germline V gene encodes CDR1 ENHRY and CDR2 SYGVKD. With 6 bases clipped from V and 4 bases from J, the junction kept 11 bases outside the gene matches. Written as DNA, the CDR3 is TGTGCCATCAGGTCCTCCGAGGGGGCCGGCACTGAAGCTTTCTTT. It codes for CAIRSSEGAGTEAFF.

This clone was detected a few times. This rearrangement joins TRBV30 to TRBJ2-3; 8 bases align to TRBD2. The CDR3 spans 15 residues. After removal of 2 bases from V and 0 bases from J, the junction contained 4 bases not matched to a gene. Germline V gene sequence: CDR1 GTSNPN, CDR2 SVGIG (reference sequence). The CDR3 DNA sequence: TGTGCCTGGAGTAACGGGGGGGCTAGCACAGATACGCAGTATTTT. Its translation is CAWSNGGASTDTQYF.

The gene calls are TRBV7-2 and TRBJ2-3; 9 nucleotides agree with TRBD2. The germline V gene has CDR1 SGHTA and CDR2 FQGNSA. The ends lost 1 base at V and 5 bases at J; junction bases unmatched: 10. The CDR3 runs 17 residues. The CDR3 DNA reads TGTGCCAGCAGCTTAGGGGGTCGCGGGGGGGCGCAAGATACGCAGTATTTT. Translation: CASSLGGRGGAQDTQYF.

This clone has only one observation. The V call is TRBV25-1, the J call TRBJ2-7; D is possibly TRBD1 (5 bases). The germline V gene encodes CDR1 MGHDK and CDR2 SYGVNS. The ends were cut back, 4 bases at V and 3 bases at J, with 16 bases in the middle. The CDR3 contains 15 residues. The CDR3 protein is CASSGSGAARYEQYF. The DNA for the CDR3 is TGTGCCAGCAGTGGTAGTGGGGCGGCTCGCTACGAGCAGTACTTC.

CDR3 residues: CASSTPGQGKGETQYF. The CDR3 DNA reads as TGTGCCAGCAGTACGCCGGGACAGGGCAAAGGAGAGACCCAGTACTTC. The gene calls are TRBV28 and TRBJ2-5, with TRBD1 matching over 9 bases. Germline V gene data show CDR1 as MDHEN and CDR2 as SYDVKM. Germline trimming cut 5 bases from V and 4 bases from J; bases unmatched to any gene: 11. This CDR3 contains 16 residues.

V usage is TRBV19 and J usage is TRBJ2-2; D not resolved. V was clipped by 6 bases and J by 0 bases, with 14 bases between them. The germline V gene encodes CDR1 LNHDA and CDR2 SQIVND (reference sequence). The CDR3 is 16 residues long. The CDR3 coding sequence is TGTGCCAGTAGCCCCACGCGAATTACGAACACCGGGGAGCTGTTTTTT. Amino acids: CASSPTRITNTGELFF.

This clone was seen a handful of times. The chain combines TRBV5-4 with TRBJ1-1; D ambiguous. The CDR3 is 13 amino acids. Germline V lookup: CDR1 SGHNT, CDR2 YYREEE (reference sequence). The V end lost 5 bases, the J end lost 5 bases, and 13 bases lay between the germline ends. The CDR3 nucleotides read TGTGCCAGCAGACCGCCCGGTTTAACTGAAGCTTTCTTT. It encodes CASRPPGLTEAFF.

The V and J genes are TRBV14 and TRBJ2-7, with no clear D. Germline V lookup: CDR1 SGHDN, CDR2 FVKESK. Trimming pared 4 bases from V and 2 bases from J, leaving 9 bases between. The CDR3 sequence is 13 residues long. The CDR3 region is CASSLGRPYEQYF. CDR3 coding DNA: TGTGCCAGCAGCCTTGGCAGGCCCTACGAGCAGTACTTC.

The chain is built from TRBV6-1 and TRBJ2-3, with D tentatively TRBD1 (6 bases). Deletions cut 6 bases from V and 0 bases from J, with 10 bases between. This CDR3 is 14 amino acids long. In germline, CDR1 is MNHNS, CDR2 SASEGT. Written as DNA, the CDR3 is TGTGCCAGCAGGACAGGCCCTAGCACAGATACGCAGTATTTT. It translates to CASRTGPSTDTQYF.

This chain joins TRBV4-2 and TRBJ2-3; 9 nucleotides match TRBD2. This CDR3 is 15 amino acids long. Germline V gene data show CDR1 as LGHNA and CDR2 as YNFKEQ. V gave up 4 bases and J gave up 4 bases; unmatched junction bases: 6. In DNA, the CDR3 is TGTGCCAGCAGCCCACGGACTAGCGAGCCAGATACGCAGTATTTT. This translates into CASSPRTSEPDTQYF.

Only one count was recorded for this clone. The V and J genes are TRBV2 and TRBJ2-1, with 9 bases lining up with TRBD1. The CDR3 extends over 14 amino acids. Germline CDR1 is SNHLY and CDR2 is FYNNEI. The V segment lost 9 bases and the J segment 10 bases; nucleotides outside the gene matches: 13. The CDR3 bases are TGTGCCAGTAAACCGGGACAGGGAACTAAGGAGCAGTTCTTC. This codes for CASKPGQGTKEQFF.

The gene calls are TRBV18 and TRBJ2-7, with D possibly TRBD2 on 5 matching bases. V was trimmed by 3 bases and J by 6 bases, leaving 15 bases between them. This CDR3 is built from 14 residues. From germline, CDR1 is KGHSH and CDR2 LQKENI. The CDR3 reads CASSPNRGWAEQYF. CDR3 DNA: TGTGCCAGCTCACCGAACCGGGGATGGGCCGAGCAGTACTTC.

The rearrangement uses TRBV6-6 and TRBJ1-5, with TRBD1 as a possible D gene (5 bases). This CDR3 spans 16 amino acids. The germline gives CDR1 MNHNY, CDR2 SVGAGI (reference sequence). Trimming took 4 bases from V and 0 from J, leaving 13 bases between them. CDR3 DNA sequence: TGTGCCAGCAGTTGGGGCGGGGTGAATAGCAATCAGCCCCAGCATTTT. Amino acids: CASSWGGVNSNQPQHF.